This passage covers 4 T cell receptor beta chains from one sample sequenced in a study of tumor and adjacent non-tumor tissue in lung cancer. The template was RNA from unsorted bulk tissue. Distant lung tissue was collected more than 3 cm away from the tumor edge. TCRbeta libraries were built with three rounds of nested PCR, modified from ARM-PCR. Using its own MiXCR run on the multiplex PCR reads, TCRdb lists one record per CDR3 protein. The data contain around 100,000 distinct CDR3 sequences, around three fifths of them seen just once; the ten biggest clones take up roughly a fifth. Sequencing was carried out using distant non-tumor lung tissue. The source of these receptors is a man aged 30 to 39 with non-small cell lung cancer.

This chain connects TRBV30 to TRBJ1-2, with 10 bases aligning to TRBD1. CDR3 length: 13 residues. Germline V gene sequence: CDR1 GTSNPN, CDR2 SVGIG (reference sequence). V lost 2 bases and J lost 4; bases outside the gene matches: 1. The CDR3 spells CAWSRTGGYGYTF. In DNA, the CDR3 is TGTGCCTGGAGTAGGACAGGGGGCTATGGCTACACCTTC.

V usage is TRBV12-3 or TRBV12-4 and J usage is TRBJ1-1; D unclear. The ends were cut back, 6 bases at V and 1 base at J, with 9 bases in the middle. The CDR3 is made up of 13 amino acids. CDR3 amino acids: CASSLIGNTEAFF. CDR3 DNA sequence: TGTGCCAGCAGCCTAATAGGGAACACTGAAGCTTTCTTT.

Only a few counts were recorded for this clonotype. A read error may produce the germline difference seen at one junction end. V usage is TRBV27 and J usage is TRBJ1-5; unclear D gene. The CDR3 has 13 amino acids. Germline CDR1 and CDR2: MNHEY and SMNVEV (reference sequence). The CDR3 loop is CASRVNSSQPQHF. CDR3 DNA: TGTGCCAGCCGAGTAAATAGCAGTCAGCCCCAGCATTTT.

Turning to this clonotype: One end of the junction is discordant with germline, which a read error may explain. The rearrangement uses TRBV11-2 and TRBJ2-1, with TRBD2 matching 9 bases. CDR3 size: 15 residues. The germline V gene encodes CDR1 SGHAT and CDR2 FQNNGV. CDR3 sequence (DNA): TGTGCCATTAGCTTAATCCTAGCGGGGATTGATGACCAGTTCTTC. Its translation is CAISLILAGIDDQFF.